Detailed here is one T cell receptor beta chain. The target antigen is unknown. The CDR3 runs 15 residues. The germline gives CDR1 SGHRS, CDR2 YFSETQ. The germline V and J ends were trimmed by 4 bases and 3 bases, with 16 bases remaining between them. The sample originates from a study of blood T cells in healthy people across ages. Ranging in age from roughly 6 to 100, the donors were healthy Caucasian individuals from Russia. Broader study findings: Getting older went along with TCR beta diversity per million T cells dropping roughly linearly. The percentage of naive T cells correlated strongly with TCR beta diversity.

It was with a sample-barcoded 5' primer and a J-beta primer mix that a second PCR of roughly 7 to 12 cycles was run. A single record per CDR3 protein comes from TCRdb applying MiXCR to the 5' RACE reads. The table shows some 1 million distinct CDR3 sequences, with 45% occurring only once. The J gene is TRBJ2-5, the V gene TRBV5-1; D is ambiguous. Sequencing was carried out using blood. The sequence was obtained from a woman in her sixties in good health. The CDR3 DNA sequence: TGCGCCAGCAGCCCGCTACGAGAAGGAGAAGAGACCCAGTACTTC. Translation: CASSPLREGEETQYF.